Listed below are T cell receptor beta chains from one sample, sequenced in a study of blood T cell repertoires in COVID-19. TCRdb's table, derived via immunoSEQ multiplex PCR, lists solely in-frame clones and lacks some. In the table there are fewer than 200,000 clones, 70% to 85% of which are singletons. Sequenced: peripheral blood. The source of these receptors is a woman at least 80 years old with acute or convalescent COVID-19. The CDR3 runs from the conserved cysteine through the conserved F or W. The order of the fields is D gene, V gene, clone size, J gene, CDR3 protein, CDR3 DNA. A D gene is named only where the DNA matches it firmly. The size field is filled for only some rows; it gives once, few, many or a size class.

d_call: .
v_call: TRBV12-3/TRBV12-4
clone_size: .
j_call: TRBJ2-3
cdr3_aa: CASSLRRTDTQYF
cdr3_nt: TGTGCCAGCAGTTTACGTCGCACAGATACGCAGTATTTT

d_call: TRBD2
v_call: TRBV19
clone_size: once
j_call: TRBJ2-3
cdr3_aa: CASSEPSGVSTDTQYF
cdr3_nt: TGTGCCAGTAGTGAGCCTAGCGGGGTGAGCACAGATACGCAGTATTTT

d_call: .
v_call: TRBV7-2
clone_size: .
j_call: TRBJ1-6
cdr3_aa: CASSLEHLSYNSPLHF
cdr3_nt: TGTGCCAGCAGCTTAGAACACCTCTCCTATAATTCACCCCTCCACTTT

d_call: .
v_call: TRBV29-1
clone_size: .
j_call: TRBJ2-5
cdr3_aa: CSVIPAGEETQYF
cdr3_nt: TGCAGCGTTATCCCCGCAGGCGAAGAGACCCAGTACTTC

d_call: .
v_call: TRBV7-9
clone_size: .
j_call: TRBJ1-2
cdr3_aa: CASSLARVGNYGYTF
cdr3_nt: TGTGCCAGCAGCTTAGCCAGGGTGGGGAACTATGGCTACACCTTC

d_call: TRBD2
v_call: TRBV19
clone_size: .
j_call: TRBJ2-2
cdr3_aa: CASTPGLAGVNTGELFF
cdr3_nt: TGTGCCAGTACCCCGGGACTAGCGGGGGTGAACACCGGGGAGCTGTTTTTT

d_call: TRBD2
v_call: TRBV7-6
clone_size: .
j_call: TRBJ2-7
cdr3_aa: CASSPLTSGASYEQYF
cdr3_nt: TGTGCCAGCAGCCCGCTGACTAGCGGGGCCTCCTACGAGCAGTACTTC

d_call: TRBD2
v_call: TRBV9
clone_size: .
j_call: TRBJ2-3
cdr3_aa: CASSAGLAGVEDTQYF
cdr3_nt: TGTGCCAGCAGCGCAGGACTAGCGGGAGTCGAAGATACGCAGTATTTT

d_call: .
v_call: TRBV4-1
clone_size: .
j_call: TRBJ1-2
cdr3_aa: CASSQEAGVINYGYTF
cdr3_nt: TGCGCCAGCAGCCAAGAAGCCGGGGTAATAAACTATGGCTACACCTTC

d_call: TRBD2
v_call: TRBV7-3
clone_size: .
j_call: TRBJ2-1
cdr3_aa: CASSSTGLLYNEQFF
cdr3_nt: TGTGCCAGCAGCTCTACGGGACTACTCTACAATGAGCAGTTCTTC

d_call: .
v_call: TRBV5-1
clone_size: .
j_call: TRBJ1-3
cdr3_aa: CASSSGQSSGNTIYF
cdr3_nt: TGCGCCAGCAGCTCTGGACAAAGCTCTGGAAACACCATATATTTT

d_call: .
v_call: TRBV6-5
clone_size: .
j_call: TRBJ1-5
cdr3_aa: CASRTVPPGHQPQHF
cdr3_nt: TGTGCCAGCAGGACAGTTCCCCCAGGTCATCAGCCCCAGCATTTT

d_call: TRBD2
v_call: TRBV10-1
clone_size: .
j_call: TRBJ2-3
cdr3_aa: CASRDFPGLAGDTQYF
cdr3_nt: TGCGCCAGCAGAGATTTCCCGGGACTAGCGGGAGATACGCAGTATTTT

d_call: .
v_call: TRBV9
clone_size: .
j_call: TRBJ1-1
cdr3_aa: CASSAQGMNTEAFF
cdr3_nt: TGTGCCAGCAGCGCACAGGGAATGAACACTGAAGCTTTCTTT

d_call: .
v_call: TRBV5-1
clone_size: .
j_call: TRBJ1-1
cdr3_aa: CASSPVGEGTEAFF
cdr3_nt: TGCGCCAGCAGCCCCGTAGGGGAGGGCACTGAAGCTTTCTTT

d_call: .
v_call: TRBV27
clone_size: once
j_call: TRBJ2-7
cdr3_aa: CASSPNREREQYF
cdr3_nt: TGTGCCAGCAGTCCGAACAGGGAACGCGAGCAGTACTTC

d_call: .
v_call: TRBV5-6
clone_size: .
j_call: TRBJ1-1
cdr3_aa: CASSLSIRGAFF
cdr3_nt: TGTGCCAGCAGCTTGTCGATCCGCGGAGCTTTCTTT

d_call: .
v_call: TRBV7-9
clone_size: .
j_call: TRBJ1-2
cdr3_aa: CASSLVRPGTNYGYTF
cdr3_nt: TGTGCCAGCAGCTTAGTTCGGCCAGGGACTAACTATGGCTACACCTTC

d_call: TRBD1
v_call: TRBV5-1
clone_size: once
j_call: TRBJ1-1
cdr3_aa: CASAEQGTPGTEAFF
cdr3_nt: TGCGCCAGCGCCGAACAGGGGACCCCTGGGACTGAAGCTTTCTTT

d_call: TRBD1
v_call: TRBV6-5
clone_size: .
j_call: TRBJ1-5
cdr3_aa: CASSPRDRVYQPQHF
cdr3_nt: TGTGCCAGCAGTCCCCGGGACAGGGTCTATCAGCCCCAGCATTTT

d_call: .
v_call: TRBV6-5
clone_size: .
j_call: TRBJ1-2
cdr3_aa: CASSSGTQNYGYTF
cdr3_nt: TGTGCCAGCAGTTCCGGCACACAGAACTATGGCTACACCTTC

d_call: .
v_call: TRBV5-4
clone_size: .
j_call: TRBJ1-1
cdr3_aa: CATGRGVRTTEAFF
cdr3_nt: TGTGCCACCGGACGGGGAGTGCGGACCACTGAAGCTTTCTTT

d_call: .
v_call: TRBV19
clone_size: .
j_call: TRBJ1-1
cdr3_aa: CASTGFRGEDTEAFF
cdr3_nt: TGTGCCAGTACCGGCTTTCGGGGTGAGGACACTGAAGCTTTCTTT

d_call: TRBD1
v_call: TRBV5-5
clone_size: .
j_call: TRBJ1-1
cdr3_aa: CASSSMTGAEAFF
cdr3_nt: TGTGCCAGCAGCTCTATGACAGGGGCTGAAGCTTTCTTT

d_call: .
v_call: TRBV21-1
clone_size: .
j_call: TRBJ1-2
cdr3_aa: CARDRRANYGYTF
cdr3_nt: TGTGCCAGAGACAGGAGAGCTAACTATGGCTACACCTTC

d_call: TRBD1
v_call: TRBV6-4
clone_size: once
j_call: TRBJ1-2
cdr3_aa: CASSSGQGPLYGYTF
cdr3_nt: TGTGCCAGCAGCTCCGGACAGGGCCCCCTATATGGCTACACCTTC

d_call: .
v_call: TRBV12-3/TRBV12-4
clone_size: .
j_call: TRBJ1-1
cdr3_aa: CASSTGRGTEAFF
cdr3_nt: TGTGCCAGCAGTACCGGACGGGGAACTGAAGCTTTCTTT

d_call: .
v_call: TRBV5-1
clone_size: .
j_call: TRBJ1-1
cdr3_aa: CASSLGGMNTEAFF
cdr3_nt: TGCGCCAGCAGCTTGGGGGGCATGAACACTGAAGCTTTCTTT

d_call: .
v_call: TRBV4-2
clone_size: once
j_call: TRBJ1-2
cdr3_aa: CASSQVGGGGDYTF
cdr3_nt: TGTGCCAGCAGCCAAGTAGGGGGTGGGGGCGACTACACCTTC

d_call: .
v_call: TRBV4-1
clone_size: .
j_call: TRBJ2-1
cdr3_aa: CASSQGLQINNEQFF
cdr3_nt: TGCGCCAGCAGCCAAGGACTCCAGATAAACAATGAGCAGTTCTTC

d_call: TRBD1
v_call: TRBV4-2
clone_size: .
j_call: TRBJ1-4
cdr3_aa: CASSPNRGPREKLFF
cdr3_nt: TGTGCCAGCAGCCCCAACAGGGGGCCACGGGAAAAACTGTTTTTT

d_call: TRBD2
v_call: TRBV5-4
clone_size: .
j_call: TRBJ2-2
cdr3_aa: CASSPPSGSITGELFF
cdr3_nt: TGTGCCAGCAGCCCCCCCAGCGGGAGTATCACCGGGGAGCTGTTTTTT

d_call: TRBD1
v_call: TRBV27
clone_size: .
j_call: TRBJ2-7
cdr3_aa: CATRGQGSYEQYF
cdr3_nt: TGTGCCACGCGCGGACAGGGATCCTACGAGCAGTACTTC

d_call: TRBD1
v_call: TRBV5-1
clone_size: .
j_call: TRBJ1-1
cdr3_aa: CASSLDRAAEAFF
cdr3_nt: TGCGCCAGCAGCTTAGACAGGGCGGCTGAAGCTTTCTTT

d_call: .
v_call: TRBV10-3
clone_size: .
j_call: TRBJ1-5
cdr3_aa: CASRDNDQPQHF
cdr3_nt: TGTGCCAGCCGGGACAATGATCAGCCCCAGCATTTT

d_call: TRBD1
v_call: TRBV29-1
clone_size: .
j_call: TRBJ2-4
cdr3_aa: CSVEDYGAGGKNIQYF
cdr3_nt: TGCAGCGTTGAAGATTACGGGGCAGGGGGCAAAAACATTCAGTACTTC

d_call: TRBD2
v_call: TRBV3-1/TRBV3-2
clone_size: .
j_call: TRBJ2-1
cdr3_aa: CASTSGGNLYNEQFF
cdr3_nt: TGTGCCAGCACCTCGGGAGGGAATCTCTACAATGAGCAGTTCTTC

d_call: TRBD1
v_call: TRBV6-5
clone_size: .
j_call: TRBJ2-7
cdr3_aa: CASSYSPSDRDYEQYF
cdr3_nt: TGTGCCAGCAGTTACTCGCCCTCGGACAGGGACTACGAGCAGTACTTC

d_call: .
v_call: TRBV5-6
clone_size: .
j_call: TRBJ1-4
cdr3_aa: CASSFGVSTEKLFF
cdr3_nt: TGTGCCAGCAGCTTCGGGGTTAGTACTGAAAAACTGTTTTTT

d_call: TRBD1
v_call: TRBV5-4
clone_size: .
j_call: TRBJ2-7
cdr3_aa: CASSGGGQGADEQYF
cdr3_nt: TGTGCCAGCAGCGGAGGTGGACAGGGGGCCGACGAGCAGTACTTC

d_call: TRBD1
v_call: TRBV19
clone_size: .
j_call: TRBJ2-3
cdr3_aa: CASGQGVTDTQYF
cdr3_nt: TGTGCCAGTGGGCAGGGGGTCACAGATACGCAGTATTTT

d_call: .
v_call: TRBV18
clone_size: .
j_call: TRBJ2-1
cdr3_aa: CASSPPGPGGRSYNEQFF
cdr3_nt: TGTGCCAGCTCACCACCGGGTCCCGGGGGTAGATCCTACAATGAGCAGTTCTTC

d_call: .
v_call: TRBV12-3/TRBV12-4
clone_size: .
j_call: TRBJ2-5
cdr3_aa: CASSLYRETQYF
cdr3_nt: TGTGCCAGCAGTTTATATCGGGAGACCCAGTACTTC

d_call: TRBD1
v_call: TRBV18
clone_size: .
j_call: TRBJ1-4
cdr3_aa: CASSPGQGGEKLFF
cdr3_nt: TGTGCCAGCTCACCCGGACAGGGTGGTGAAAAACTGTTTTTT

d_call: TRBD1
v_call: TRBV7-2
clone_size: .
j_call: TRBJ2-5
cdr3_aa: CASSPGQGARTQYF
cdr3_nt: TGTGCCAGCAGCCCGGGACAGGGGGCGAGGACCCAGTACTTC

d_call: .
v_call: TRBV4-3
clone_size: .
j_call: TRBJ2-5
cdr3_aa: CASSPRQGGETQYF
cdr3_nt: TGCGCCAGCAGCCCCCGTCAGGGGGGAGAGACCCAGTACTTC

d_call: .
v_call: TRBV11-2
clone_size: .
j_call: TRBJ2-7
cdr3_aa: CASSLERTPTYEQYF
cdr3_nt: TGTGCCAGCAGCTTAGAAAGGACTCCCACCTACGAGCAGTACTTC

d_call: TRBD2
v_call: TRBV15
clone_size: once
j_call: TRBJ2-1
cdr3_aa: CATSRGSGGRGRLTEQFF
cdr3_nt: TGTGCCACCAGCAGAGGCTCGGGGGGTCGCGGGAGACTCACTGAGCAGTTCTTC

d_call: TRBD1
v_call: TRBV7-9
clone_size: once
j_call: TRBJ2-1
cdr3_aa: CASSLSHRGGEQFF
cdr3_nt: TGTGCCAGCAGCTTGTCTCACAGGGGCGGTGAGCAGTTCTTC

d_call: TRBD1
v_call: TRBV3-1/TRBV3-2
clone_size: .
j_call: TRBJ2-5
cdr3_aa: CASSRTRGETQYF
cdr3_nt: TGTGCCAGCAGCCGGACCAGGGGGGAGACCCAGTACTTC

d_call: .
v_call: TRBV21-1
clone_size: .
j_call: TRBJ2-7
cdr3_aa: CANKEQGTDEQYF
cdr3_nt: TGTGCCAACAAAGAACAGGGGACTGACGAGCAGTACTTC

d_call: .
v_call: TRBV20-1
clone_size: .
j_call: TRBJ1-4
cdr3_aa: CSASWYLGGEKLFF
cdr3_nt: TGCAGTGCTAGTTGGTACCTAGGGGGTGAAAAACTGTTTTTT

d_call: TRBD2
v_call: TRBV7-2
clone_size: .
j_call: TRBJ2-2
cdr3_aa: CASSLWTSGTGELFF
cdr3_nt: TGTGCCAGCAGCTTATGGACTAGCGGCACCGGGGAGCTGTTTTTT

d_call: TRBD1
v_call: TRBV2
clone_size: few
j_call: TRBJ2-2
cdr3_aa: CASTTGDRGYTGELFF
cdr3_nt: TGTGCCAGCACCACGGGAGACAGGGGGTACACCGGGGAGCTGTTTTTT

d_call: TRBD1
v_call: TRBV7-2
clone_size: .
j_call: TRBJ1-2
cdr3_aa: CASSQLTGGRGYTF
cdr3_nt: TGTGCCAGCAGCCAACTAACAGGGGGCAGGGGCTACACCTTC

d_call: .
v_call: TRBV29-1
clone_size: .
j_call: TRBJ1-1
cdr3_aa: CSGGGADTEAFF
cdr3_nt: TGCAGCGGAGGAGGTGCGGACACTGAAGCTTTCTTT

d_call: TRBD1
v_call: TRBV24-1
clone_size: .
j_call: TRBJ1-1
cdr3_aa: CATSDGTGAFF
cdr3_nt: TGTGCCACCAGTGACGGGACAGGAGCTTTCTTT

d_call: TRBD1
v_call: TRBV28
clone_size: .
j_call: TRBJ1-2
cdr3_aa: CASVGGGRNYGYTF
cdr3_nt: TGTGCCAGCGTCGGAGGGGGCCGCAACTATGGCTACACCTTC

d_call: .
v_call: TRBV6-4
clone_size: .
j_call: TRBJ1-1
cdr3_aa: CASSAGGGSTAFF
cdr3_nt: TGTGCCAGCAGTGCCGGGGGTGGGAGTACAGCTTTCTTT